This T cell receptor (beta chain) was recorded in a study of T-cell memory formation after mild COVID-19. In the study overall: The study found TCR clusters largely donor specific.

TCRdb analysed the 5' RACE reads with MiXCR anew, one entry per CDR3 protein. The profile shows some 320,000 distinct CDR3 sequences, approximately 14% of them singletons. As to this clonotype: The antigen remains unidentified.

Notes on the study in general: The pre-infection memory compartment contained some responding clones, suggesting cross-reactive memory joined.

The CDR3 loop spans 13 amino acids. The germline gives CDR1 MGHRA, CDR2 YSYEKL. Trimming shortened V by 4 bases and J by 7 bases, and 11 bases separated the two germline ends. This receptor was obtained from a man younger than 35 who had mild COVID-19 (a few samples of this study predate the infection). Cell type and time point are not known. The chain is built from TRBV4-1 and TRBJ2-1, with D hard to call. Sequenced: PBMCs or a T cell subset sorted from them (not recorded which). CDR3 residues: CASSPLPSNEQFF. As DNA, the CDR3 is TGCGCCAGCAGCCCCCTCCCTAGTAATGAGCAGTTCTTC.